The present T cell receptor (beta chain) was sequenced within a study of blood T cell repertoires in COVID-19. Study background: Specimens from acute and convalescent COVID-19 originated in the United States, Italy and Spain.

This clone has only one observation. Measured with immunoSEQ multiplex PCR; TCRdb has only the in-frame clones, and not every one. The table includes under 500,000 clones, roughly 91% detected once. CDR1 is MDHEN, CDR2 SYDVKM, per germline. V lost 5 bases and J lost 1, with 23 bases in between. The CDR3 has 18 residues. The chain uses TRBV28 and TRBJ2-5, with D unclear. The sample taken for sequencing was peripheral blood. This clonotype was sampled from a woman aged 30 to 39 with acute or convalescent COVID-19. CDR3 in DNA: TGTGCCAGCAGTCCTATAGACCAGTTGGGCCTCCGCCAAGAGACCCAGTACTTC. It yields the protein CASSPIDQLGLRQETQYF. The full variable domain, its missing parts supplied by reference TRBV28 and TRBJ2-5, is DVKVTQSSRYLVKRTGEKVFLECVQDMDHENMFWYRQDPGLGLRLIYFSYDVKMKEKGDIPEGYSVSREKKERFSLILESASTNQTSMYLCASSPIDQLGLRQETQYFGPGTRLLVL.